The 29 T cell receptor beta chains below come from one sample, sequenced in a study of blood T cell repertoires in COVID-19. Repertoires were generated with immunoSEQ multiplex PCR, while TCRdb's copy carries only in-frame clones and drops some. The sample lists a few hundred thousand clones; around 89% were seen once. Source material: PBMCs or T cells enriched from blood (not recorded which). These receptors were collected from a woman aged 60-75 years in a cohort exposed to, infected with or recovered from COVID-19 (not recorded which).

The V call is TRBV19, the J call TRBJ1-6; D is possibly TRBD1 (5 bases). The V gene lost 2 bases and the J gene lost 11 bases, with 13 bases spanning the gap. The CDR3 has 14 residues. Germline V gives CDR1 LNHDA, CDR2 SQIVND (reference sequence). CDR3 residues: CASSIRGHQAPLHF. Written as DNA, the CDR3 is TGTGCCAGTAGTATAAGGGGCCACCAGGCACCCCTCCACTTT.

The chain is built from TRBV7-3 and TRBJ2-7, with 8 bases that match TRBD2. With V trimmed by 3 bases and J by 7 bases, 8 bases remained unmatched. This CDR3 has 14 amino acids. Looked up from germline, CDR1 is SGHTA and CDR2 is FQGTGA. DNA of the CDR3: TGTGCCAGCAGCTTCCAAGCGGGAGTTGGAGAGCAGTACTTC. Protein product: CASSFQAGVGEQYF.

This chain connects TRBV9 to TRBJ1-2; a weak D match, TRBD1 (5 bases). There are 14 residues in the CDR3. V was trimmed by 0 bases and J by 5 bases, leaving 11 bases between them. Looked up from germline, CDR1 is SGDLS and CDR2 is YYNGEE. CDR3 bases: TGTGCCAGCAGCGTAGCCTCAGGGATGTATGGCTACACCTTC. It encodes CASSVASGMYGYTF.

The chain combines TRBV11-2 with TRBJ2-1; D is possibly TRBD1 (6 bases). Germline assignment: CDR1 SGHAT and CDR2 FQNNGV. CDR3 length equals 15 residues. V was shortened by 5 bases and J by 7 bases, with 18 bases between the two germline ends. The CDR3 DNA follows: TGTGCCAGCAGCCAGATAAGGGGGAGAGAGAATGAGCAGTTCTTC. Translation: CASSQIRGRENEQFF.

Concerning this clone itself: At one end, the junction sequence differs from germline, possibly due to a read error. This chain links TRBV6-5 with TRBJ1-2, with 9 positions matching TRBD1. This CDR3 is built from 14 residues. Per the germline V gene, CDR1 is MNHEY and CDR2 is SVGAGI. This CDR3 reads CASGYEQGARGYTF. The CDR3 DNA follows: TGTGCCAGCGGTTACGAACAGGGGGCGCGCGGCTACACCTTC.

The chain employs TRBV28 and TRBJ2-7; 8 bases are a match to TRBD1. Germline CDR1 MDHEN, CDR2 SYDVKM. V lost 4 bases, J lost 5 bases, and 10 bases stayed unmatched. The CDR3 is 15 amino acids. This CDR3 reads CASSSGTGSRDEQYF. CDR3 nucleotide sequence: TGTGCCAGCAGTTCCGGGACAGGCAGTCGGGACGAGCAGTACTTC.

V usage is TRBV10-1 and J usage is TRBJ1-1; possibly TRBD1 for D (6 bases). CDR1 WNHNN and CDR2 SYGVQD come from the germline V gene (reference sequence). Trimming removed 6 bases at V and 8 bases at J, with 16 bases between. The CDR3 has 13 amino acids. The CDR3, as DNA: TGCGCCAGCAGACCCCAGGGGACGGGGGAAGCTTTCTTT. Amino acid sequence: CASRPQGTGEAFF.

The chain joins TRBV9 to TRBJ2-7; D unresolved. The V and J ends lost 0 bases and 5 bases respectively, with 6 bases between them. The CDR3 sequence is 12 residues long. CDR1 is SGDLS, CDR2 YYNGEE, per germline. The CDR3 nucleotides are TGTGCCAGCAGCGTAGAGCACCACGAGCAGTACTTC. Encoded protein: CASSVEHHEQYF.

V usage is TRBV10-3 and J usage is TRBJ2-1; 8 bases fit TRBD2. This CDR3 region has 20 residues. The J segment lost 5 bases and the V segment lost 0 bases, leaving 18 bases of the junction unmatched. Germline CDR1 and CDR2: ENHRY and SYGVKD. In nucleotides, the CDR3 is TGTGCCATCAGTGAGTCGGGGAATGACTTTAGCGGGAATCTGCACAATGAGCAGTTCTTC. Protein: CAISESGNDFSGNLHNEQFF.

The sample holds many counts of this clone. Other nucleotide sequences in the sample specify the same CDR3. The CDR3 protein is CASSPQANYGYTF. The CDR3, as DNA: TGTGCCAGCAGCCCACAGGCGAACTATGGCTACACCTTC. The chain uses TRBV7-9 and TRBJ1-2; D may be TRBD1 (5 bases). V was trimmed by 5 bases and J by 2 bases, leaving 9 bases between them. Germline V gene sequence: CDR1 SEHNR, CDR2 FQNEAQ (reference sequence). The CDR3 covers 13 residues.

This clone was seen only once. V is TRBV18 and J is TRBJ1-2; 10 bases line up with TRBD1. Germline CDR1 KGHSH, CDR2 LQKENI. Trimming removed 4 bases from V and 6 bases from J; junction bases left unmatched: 5. The CDR3 spans 14 residues. In DNA form, the CDR3 reads TGTGCCAGCTCACTTATCGGGACAGGGGATGGCTACACCTTC. This translates into CASSLIGTGDGYTF.

The CDR3 loop is CASKLAGRSAEQYF. CDR3 nucleotide sequence: TGTGCCAGCAAACTAGCGGGACGCAGCGCCGAGCAGTACTTC. The chain has TRBV6-5 and TRBJ2-7, with TRBD2 matching 10 bases. CDR3 size: 14 residues. The germline CDR1 and CDR2 sequences are MNHEY and SVGAGI. The V segment lost 7 bases and the J segment 6 bases; nucleotides outside the gene matches: 9.

This clone was observed a handful of times. V and J are TRBV28 and TRBJ1-2; D gene uncertain. The CDR3 has 13 amino acids. V gave up 3 bases and J gave up 2 bases, with 7 bases separating them. From germline, CDR1 is MDHEN and CDR2 SYDVKM. The CDR3 is CASSFDSNYGYTF. The DNA of the CDR3 is TGTGCCAGCAGTTTCGACTCGAACTATGGCTACACCTTC.

A word on this clone: Compared with germline, one end of the junction differs, possibly owing to a read error. The chain uses TRBV7-7 and TRBJ2-5; D not certain. CDR1 and CDR2 (germline): SSHAT, FNYEAQ (reference sequence). The CDR3 is made up of 14 amino acids. The CDR3 coding sequence is TGTGCTAGCAGCTTAGATGGCAGACAAGAGACCCAGTACTTC. Its translation is CASSLDGRQETQYF.

The J gene is TRBJ2-1, the V gene TRBV25-1; D uncertain. Trimming took 4 bases from V and 4 from J, leaving 14 bases between them. This CDR3 is 15 amino acids long. CDR1 MGHDK and CDR2 SYGVNS come from the germline V gene. The CDR3 here is CASSVSSLGYNEQFF. The CDR3 nucleotides are TGTGCCAGCAGTGTGAGTAGTCTAGGTTACAATGAGCAGTTCTTC. The full variable domain, with the rest looked up from reference TRBV25-1 and TRBJ2-1, is EADIYQTPRYLVIGTGKKITLECSQTMGHDKMYWYQQDPGMELHLIHYSYGVNSTEKGDLSSESTVSRIRTEHFPLTLESARPSHTSQYLCASSVSSLGYNEQFFGPGTRLTVL.

The J gene is TRBJ2-3, the V gene TRBV5-6; D is uncertain. This CDR3 has 14 residues. The V gene lost 0 bases and the J gene lost 7 bases, with 12 bases spanning the gap. Germline CDR1 reads SGHDT; CDR2 reads YYEEEE. CDR3 sequence (DNA): TGTGCCAGCAGCTTGGTAAGAGCGCCTTATACGCAGTATTTT. Translating it yields CASSLVRAPYTQYF. Full variable domain (rest looked up from reference TRBV5-6 and TRBJ2-3): DAGVTQSPTHLIKTRGQQVTLRCSPKSGHDTVSWYQQALGQGPQFIFQYYEEEERQRGNFPDRFSGHQFPNYSSELNVNALLLGDSALYLCASSLVRAPYTQYFGPGTRLTVL.

The chain recombines TRBV7-9 with TRBJ1-4, with TRBD1 as a possible D gene (5 bases). Trimming stripped 1 base from V and 5 bases from J, with 11 bases between. The germline gives CDR1 SEHNR, CDR2 FQNEAQ (reference sequence). The CDR3 has 15 residues. Here the CDR3 reads CASSLGGTVNEKLFF. The CDR3 DNA sequence: TGTGCCAGCAGCTTAGGCGGGACGGTGAATGAAAAACTGTTTTTT.

In this sample, this clone turned up once. Here the CDR3 DNA reads TGTGCCAGCACCCTTTTTGAGCCCACAGATACGCAGTATTTT. It specifies CASTLFEPTDTQYF. The chain is built from TRBV28 and TRBJ2-3; no definite D call. Germline loops: CDR1 MDHEN, CDR2 SYDVKM. This CDR3 comprises 14 residues. The ends were cut back, 7 bases at V and 2 bases at J, with 13 bases in the middle. The variable domain in full, with the rest retrieved from reference TRBV28 and TRBJ2-3, is DVKVTQSSRYLVKRTGEKVFLECVQDMDHENMFWYRQDPGLGLRLIYFSYDVKMKEKGDIPEGYSVSREKKERFSLILESASTNQTSMYLCASTLFEPTDTQYFGPGTRLTVL.

This CDR3 is CASSPPTSGRAYEQYF. The CDR3 coding sequence is TGTGCCAGCAGTCCCCCGACTAGCGGGAGGGCCTACGAGCAGTACTTC. The V call is TRBV28, the J call TRBJ2-7; 14 bases agree with TRBD2. V was clipped by 5 bases and J by 2 bases; unmatched bases: 5. The V gene's germline CDR1 is MDHEN and CDR2 SYDVKM. This CDR3 spans 16 amino acids.

The J gene is TRBJ2-7, the V gene TRBV7-8; the D gene is possibly TRBD1 (6 bases). The V gene's germline CDR1 is SGHVS and CDR2 FQNEAQ. V dropped 4 bases and J dropped 4 bases, with 17 bases sitting between them. The CDR3 has 15 residues. The CDR3 reads CASSSAGAQGYEQYF. As DNA, the CDR3 is TGTGCCAGCAGCTCCGCCGGGGCCCAGGGGTACGAGCAGTACTTC.

The chain carries TRBV19 and TRBJ1-1, with D possibly matching TRBD1 (6 bases). The CDR3 has 16 amino acids. The germline gives CDR1 LNHDA, CDR2 SQIVND (reference sequence). Trimming removed 7 bases from V and 0 bases from J, with 18 bases in between. CDR3 in amino acids: CASKAAVTGVNTEAFF. CDR3 nucleotides: TGTGCCAGTAAGGCGGCGGTGACAGGAGTGAACACTGAAGCTTTCTTT.

This rearrangement joins TRBV15 to TRBJ2-7; D is unresolved. The CDR3 spans 14 residues. Germline CDR1 reads LNHNV; CDR2 reads YYDKDF (reference sequence). Trimming stripped 0 bases from V and 6 bases from J, with 12 bases between. CDR3 sequence: CATSRDIYGSEQYF. CDR3 nucleotides: TGTGCCACCAGCAGAGATATTTACGGGTCCGAGCAGTACTTC.

The rearrangement uses TRBV7-3 and TRBJ2-1; 8 bases line up with TRBD1. The V gene end was trimmed by 0 bases and the J gene end by 9 bases; junction bases not matched to a gene: 10. Germline V gene lookup returns CDR1 SGHTA and CDR2 FQGTGA. The CDR3 spans 16 residues. The DNA for the CDR3 is TGTGCCAGCAGCTTAACGGGAGGACAGGGCGACGGTGAGCAGTTCTTC. Residues: CASSLTGGQGDGEQFF.

This clone was seen just once. The V call is TRBV12-3 or TRBV12-4, the J call TRBJ2-7; 7 bases align to TRBD2. This CDR3 region has 13 residues. Germline trimming cut 4 bases from V and 6 bases from J; bases unmatched to any gene: 6. The CDR3 loop is CASSWWEGLEQYF. As DNA, the CDR3 is TGTGCCAGCAGTTGGTGGGAGGGCCTCGAGCAGTACTTC.

The CDR3 here is CASSPPTGESEAFF. In DNA form, the CDR3 reads TGCGCCAGCAGTCCTCCGACAGGGGAGTCTGAAGCTTTCTTT. The gene calls are TRBV4-1 and TRBJ1-1; TRBD1 agrees at 8 bases. V lost 6 bases, J lost 6 bases, and 9 bases stayed unmatched. The CDR3 length is 14 residues. CDR1 is MGHRA, CDR2 YSYEKL, per germline.

The J gene is TRBJ1-4, the V gene TRBV28; maybe TRBD1 (5 bases). The V end lost 3 bases, the J end lost 10 bases, and 18 bases lay between the germline ends. Germline CDR1 reads MDHEN; CDR2 reads SYDVKM. This CDR3 spans 15 amino acids. This chain's CDR3 is CASSLVWRARGKLFF. CDR3 coding DNA: TGTGCCAGCAGTTTGGTATGGAGGGCGAGGGGAAAACTGTTTTTT.

The chain couples TRBV29-1 to TRBJ1-1; TRBD1 matches 7 bases. V shed 4 bases, J shed 2 bases, and the junction held 4 bases outside the gene matches. CDR1 and CDR2 from the germline V gene are SQVTM and ANQGSEA. The CDR3 extends over 13 amino acids. DNA for the CDR3: TGCAGCGTTGTAGACAGGGTAAACACTGAAGCTTTCTTT. This codes for CSVVDRVNTEAFF.

The chain recombines TRBV28 with TRBJ1-5; the match to TRBD1 covers 7 bases. This CDR3 has 15 residues. CDR1 MDHEN and CDR2 SYDVKM come from the germline V gene. J was trimmed by 0 bases and V by 3 bases; bases with no gene match: 2. The CDR3 loop reads CASSFSGGSNQPQHF. Written as DNA, the CDR3 is TGTGCCAGCAGTTTCTCAGGGGGTAGCAATCAGCCCCAGCATTTT.

The V gene is TRBV18, the J gene TRBJ1-4; D gene uncertain. This CDR3 spans 18 amino acids. V was cut by 1 base and J by 8 bases, with 23 bases left in between. Per the germline V gene, CDR1 is KGHSH and CDR2 is LQKENI. This chain's CDR3 is CASSPRQVSATEGEKLFF. The CDR3 DNA is TGTGCCAGCTCACCACGGCAGGTCTCGGCGACTGAGGGAGAAAAACTGTTTTTT.